This T cell receptor beta chain comes out of a study of post-analysis software for immune sequencing data. TCR beta cDNA libraries included unique molecular identifiers. T cells numbering roughly 1 to 10 million yielded 450,000 to 500,000 cDNA molecules. MiXCR was run by TCRdb on the PCR reads, yielding one entry per CDR3 protein. The data contain about 430,000 distinct CDR3 sequences, 30% to 45% of them singletons. The receptor's source is a girl aged 2 to 10 with multiple sclerosis. Sample: blood.

CDR3 amino acids: CASRLTGTVNTEAFF. CDR3 nucleotide sequence: TGTGCCAGCAGACTCACCGGGACCGTCAACACTGAAGCTTTCTTT. This chain uses TRBV6-5 with TRBJ1-1; possibly TRBD1 for D (5 bases). The CDR3 is 15 amino acids. The germline V and J ends were trimmed by 6 bases and 2 bases, with 16 bases remaining between them. CDR1 MNHEY and CDR2 SVGAGI come from the germline V gene.